These 30 T cell receptor beta chains share one sample of origin, sequenced in a study of T cells after yellow fever vaccination. Via MiXCR, TCRdb re-called the 5' RACE reads, giving one row per CDR3 protein. The sample contains 450,000 to 600,000 distinct CDR3 sequences, 13% of which appear only once. This sample comprised PBMCs, obtained on the day of the yellow fever booster vaccination. The source of these receptors is a young man who received the YFV17D yellow fever vaccine.

The V gene is TRBV5-1, the J gene TRBJ2-5, with no clear D. Trimming removed 3 bases from V and 4 bases from J, with 10 bases in between. CDR3 size: 13 residues. Germline CDR1 SGHRS, CDR2 YFSETQ. The CDR3: CASSSFGGETQYF. For the CDR3, the DNA is TGCGCCAGCAGCTCCTTTGGTGGAGAGACCCAGTACTTC.

The gene calls are TRBV7-7 and TRBJ2-5; 7 bases map to TRBD1. The junction had 8 bases not matched to a gene; V was cut back by 5 bases and J by 5 bases. Per germline, CDR1 SSHAT and CDR2 FNYEAQ (reference sequence). The CDR3 is 14 residues long. CDR3 coding DNA: TGTGCCAGCAGCCCACAGGGGTGGCAGGAGACCCAGTACTTC. This sequence encodes CASSPQGWQETQYF.

The CDR3 DNA is TGTGCCAGCAGTGCCCTCCCACTGGGGCGCTCCTACGAGCAGTACTTC. Its translation: CASSALPLGRSYEQYF. The J gene is TRBJ2-7, the V gene TRBV6-4; D may be TRBD1 (5 bases). Trimming pared 4 bases from V and 0 bases from J, leaving 16 bases between. The germline V gene has CDR1 MRHNA and CDR2 SNTAGT. This CDR3 is 16 amino acids long.

This clonotype has at least ten counts. CDR3 sequence (DNA): TGTGCCAGCAGCTTAGGGTTCGAGGGCGGGGAGCTGTTTTTT. Translating gives CASSLGFEGGELFF. The rearrangement links TRBV7-2 to TRBJ2-2, with D perhaps TRBD2 (5 bases). The CDR3 has 14 residues. V was trimmed by 1 base and J by 7 bases, leaving 10 bases between them. CDR1 is SGHTA, CDR2 FQGNSA, per germline.

The rearrangement uses TRBV7-9 and TRBJ1-4; D is uncertain. V was shortened by 1 base and J by 5 bases, with 11 bases between the two germline ends. This CDR3 is 15 amino acids long. Germline values: CDR1 SEHNR, CDR2 FQNEAQ (reference sequence). The CDR3 region is CASSLGTPSNEKLFF. In nucleotides, the CDR3 is TGTGCCAGCAGCTTAGGAACCCCCTCAAATGAAAAACTGTTTTTT.

V is TRBV20-1 and J is TRBJ2-2, with D maybe TRBD2 (6 bases). The CDR3 runs 15 residues. V lost 2 bases and J lost 0, with 10 bases in between. CDR1 is DFQATT, CDR2 SNEGSKA, per germline (reference sequence). The CDR3 region has the DNA TGCAGTGCTAGACCGGCTAGCGCGAACACCGGGGAGCTGTTTTTT. As protein: CSARPASANTGELFF.

This clonotype was seen more than once but under ten times. This chain connects TRBV7-8 to TRBJ1-2; TRBD1 matches 11 bases. This CDR3 spans 15 amino acids. V lost 5 bases to trimming and J lost 8 bases; unmatched junction nucleotides: 10. Germline loops: CDR1 SGHVS, CDR2 FQNEAQ. This CDR3 is CASSNGTGGSFGYTF. CDR3 in DNA: TGTGCCAGCAGCAACGGGACAGGGGGTTCCTTCGGCTACACCTTC.

This clonotype has only a few counts. This chain joins TRBV6-5 and TRBJ1-1; D remains ambiguous. Germline lookup yields CDR1 MNHEY and CDR2 SVGAGI. The germline V and J ends were trimmed by 5 bases and 7 bases, with 11 bases remaining between them. The CDR3 is made up of 12 amino acids. CDR3 nucleotides: TGTGCCAGCAGTGACCACAAGTATGAAGCTTTCTTT. This gives the protein CASSDHKYEAFF.

In the case of this clonotype: Its ends do not fully match the called genes, so a read error is possible. This chain joins TRBV5-4 and TRBJ2-7; maybe TRBD1 (5 bases). This CDR3 is 14 amino acids long. CDR1 SGHNT and CDR2 YYREEE come from the germline V gene (reference sequence). DNA of the CDR3: TGTGCCAGCAGCTTGAAGGGGCTGCCCTACGAGCAGTGCTTC. Translated: CASSLKGLPYEQCF.

This clonotype occurred a few times. V usage is TRBV11-2 and J usage is TRBJ2-7, with 14 bases aligning to TRBD2. Germline CDR1 is SGHAT and CDR2 is FQNNGV. CDR3 length equals 17 residues. The trim removed 5 bases at V and 5 bases at J, leaving 11 bases unmatched. The CDR3 sequence: CASSPFPRTSGGNEQYF. The CDR3 DNA reads as TGTGCCAGCAGCCCTTTTCCGCGGACTAGCGGGGGGAACGAGCAGTACTTC.

A few counts support this clonotype. The rearrangement joins TRBV7-3 to TRBJ2-6; 8 bases line up with TRBD2. This CDR3 has 15 amino acids. Germline CDR1 and CDR2: SGHTA and FQGTGA. Trimming took 7 bases from V and 2 from J; bases not matched to a gene: 4. This CDR3 is CASTRAGAGANVLTF. The CDR3 DNA is TGTGCCAGCACCAGAGCGGGGGCTGGGGCCAACGTCCTGACTTTC.

This chain links TRBV28 with TRBJ2-3; D may be TRBD2 (7 bases). Per the germline V gene, CDR1 is MDHEN and CDR2 is SYDVKM. Deletions cut 8 bases from V and 6 bases from J, with 21 bases between. The CDR3 loop spans 15 amino acids. The CDR3 loop reads CASGDWRGLLDTQYF. The DNA of the CDR3 is TGTGCCAGCGGTGACTGGCGGGGGCTCTTGGATACGCAGTATTTT.

This clonotype has a handful of counts. The CDR3 region has the DNA TGCGCCAGCAGCCAAAGCCTAGCGGGAGAAGTCTATGAGCAGTTCTTC. Protein: CASSQSLAGEVYEQFF. The V call is TRBV4-3, the J call TRBJ2-1, with 10 nucleotides matching TRBD2. CDR3 length: 16 residues. V trimming: 2 bases; J trimming: 8 bases; junction bases outside the gene matches: 9. Germline V gene lookup returns CDR1 LGHNA and CDR2 YSLEER.

J is TRBJ2-1 and V is TRBV20-1, with 10 bases that match TRBD2. This CDR3 has 16 amino acids. Germline CDR1 is DFQATT and CDR2 is SNEGSKA (reference sequence). With V trimmed by 3 bases and J by 1 base, 6 bases remained unmatched. The DNA for the CDR3 is TGCAGTGCTAGCATAATACTAGCGGGGTCCTACAATGAGCAGTTCTTC. Amino acids: CSASIILAGSYNEQFF.

This chain joins TRBV7-3 and TRBJ2-6, with D perhaps matching TRBD2 (5 bases). The germline CDR1 and CDR2 sequences are SGHTA and FQGTGA. Trimming left V 5 bases short and J 3 bases short, with 11 bases between. This CDR3 region has 15 residues. CDR3 in DNA: TGTGCCAGCAGCCGTGGGAGTAGTGGGGCCAACGTCCTGACTTTC. It encodes CASSRGSSGANVLTF.

This chain uses TRBV12-3 or TRBV12-4 with TRBJ2-7; 7 positions agree with TRBD1. J was trimmed by 6 bases and V by 3 bases; bases with no gene match: 5. CDR3 length: 13 residues. Here the CDR3 reads CASSFGDSGEQYF. CDR3 coding DNA: TGTGCCAGCAGTTTCGGGGACAGCGGCGAGCAGTACTTC.

This clonotype was found a few times. The CDR3 sequence is CSASARVVSYNEQFF. The CDR3 DNA is TGCAGTGCCAGTGCGCGGGTCGTATCCTACAATGAGCAGTTCTTC. The rearrangement joins TRBV20-1 to TRBJ2-1, with D possibly matching TRBD2 (5 bases). Trimming removed 6 bases at V and 1 base at J, with 16 bases between. The germline V gene encodes CDR1 DFQATT and CDR2 SNEGSKA (reference sequence). The CDR3 covers 15 residues.

The rearrangement joins TRBV20-1 to TRBJ1-2, with unresolved D. This CDR3 is 12 amino acids long. Germline CDR1 DFQATT, CDR2 SNEGSKA (reference sequence). Trimming cost V 4 bases and J 1 base, with 7 bases left between them. CDR3 loop: CSANRVNYGYTF. Here the CDR3 DNA reads TGCAGTGCTAATAGGGTTAACTATGGCTACACCTTC.

The chain carries TRBV6-2 or TRBV6-3 and TRBJ2-3; the D gene is possibly TRBD2 (5 bases). V was cut by 7 bases and J by 1 base, with 6 bases left in between. This CDR3 has 12 residues. The germline V gene encodes CDR1 MNHEY and CDR2 SVGEGT. CDR3 bases: TGTGCCAGCACTAGCCGCACAGATACGCAGTATTTT. Its translation: CASTSRTDTQYF.

This clonotype was observed a handful of times. The rearrangement joins TRBV20-1 to TRBJ2-3; 10 bases line up with TRBD2. Germline V gene sequence: CDR1 DFQATT, CDR2 SNEGSKA (reference sequence). The J segment lost 5 bases and the V segment lost 2 bases, leaving 10 bases of the junction unmatched. The CDR3 contains 16 residues. CDR3 sequence reads: CSARLGASGRGDTQYF. The CDR3 DNA reads TGCAGTGCTAGACTCGGGGCTAGCGGGAGAGGAGATACGCAGTATTTT.

This clonotype has a handful of counts. The V gene is TRBV7-2, the J gene TRBJ2-1, with unresolved D. V was pared by 1 base and J by 12 bases, with 13 bases between. The CDR3 totals 13 residues. CDR1 SGHTA and CDR2 FQGNSA come from the germline V gene. The CDR3 protein is CASSLVPPVGQFF. The CDR3 coding sequence is TGTGCCAGCAGCTTAGTTCCCCCCGTGGGGCAGTTCTTC.

The table lists this clonotype with a few counts. The V gene is TRBV7-2, the J gene TRBJ2-7; no reliable D call. CDR1 and CDR2 (germline): SGHTA, FQGNSA. The CDR3 runs to 14 residues. V was pared by 4 bases and J by 2 bases, with 12 bases between. DNA of the CDR3: TGTGCCAGCAGCTCACGGGCGGAAGCCTACGAGCAGTACTTC. Amino acid sequence: CASSSRAEAYEQYF.

The chain joins TRBV9 to TRBJ2-1; D might be TRBD2 (6 bases). Germline CDR1 and CDR2: SGDLS and YYNGEE. Trimming removed 0 bases at V and 3 bases at J, with 22 bases between. CDR3 size: 19 residues. CDR3 residues: CASSVGGILAPGVYNEQFF. CDR3 sequence (DNA): TGTGCCAGCAGCGTAGGCGGGATTCTTGCCCCCGGGGTCTACAATGAGCAGTTCTTC.

This clonotype was seen at least ten times. The chain has TRBV21-1 and TRBJ2-7; the table's D call of TRBD1 was not tested on the DNA. TRBV21-1 has pseudogene status. CDR3 length: 15 residues. CDR3 bases: TGTGCCAGCAGCATTAGGGGGACAGACTTCTACGAGCAGTACTTC. It encodes CASSIRGTDFYEQYF.

The chain combines TRBV5-6 with TRBJ2-7; D might be TRBD1 or TRBD2, each matching 6 bases. The V end was cut by 0 bases, the J end by 3 bases, with 13 bases between. The CDR3 has 15 residues. The germline V gene has CDR1 SGHDT and CDR2 YYEEEE. The CDR3 protein is CASSLGRGVGYEQYF. CDR3 nucleotides: TGTGCCAGCAGCTTGGGAAGGGGGGTCGGCTACGAGCAGTACTTC.

V gene TRBV14 combines with J gene TRBJ1-4; unclear D gene. Germline CDR1 and CDR2: SGHDN and FVKESK. Trimming took off 1 base at V and 7 bases at J, with 7 bases between the two ends. The CDR3 covers 13 residues. CDR3 sequence (DNA): TGTGCCAGCAGCCAAGTGGGTCGTGAAAAACTGTTTTTT. Protein: CASSQVGREKLFF.

The rearrangement joins TRBV7-2 to TRBJ2-5, with D tentatively TRBD1 or TRBD2 (6 bases each). Looked up from germline, CDR1 is SGHTA and CDR2 is FQGNSA. The CDR3 has 13 amino acids. V was clipped by 3 bases and J by 5 bases, with 10 bases between them. In DNA form, the CDR3 reads TGTGCCAGCAGCTTTCACGGGGGCGAGACCCAGTACTTC. Its translation: CASSFHGGETQYF.

This clonotype was observed at least ten times. The chain uses TRBV29-1 and TRBJ2-5; perhaps TRBD2 as D (5 bases). Trimming removed 6 bases from V and 2 bases from J, with 13 bases in between. CDR3 length equals 13 residues. Germline V gene data show CDR1 as SQVTM and CDR2 as ANQGSEA. CDR3 nucleotide sequence: TGCAGCGTAGATACTAGAGGGCAAGAGACCCAGTACTTC. Translating gives CSVDTRGQETQYF.

The V call is TRBV7-2, the J call TRBJ2-7; TRBD2 agrees at 7 bases. Germline lookup yields CDR1 SGHTA and CDR2 FQGNSA. CDR3 size: 15 residues. The trim removed 5 bases at V and 7 bases at J, leaving 14 bases unmatched. CDR3 sequence (DNA): TGTGCCAGCAGCCCCAAGGGCGGGAGATATTCAGAGCAGTACTTC. This encodes CASSPKGGRYSEQYF.

This clonotype showed up just a few times. V is TRBV7-2 and J is TRBJ1-5; D not certain. V dropped 1 base and J dropped 4 bases, with 5 bases sitting between them. In germline, CDR1 is SGHTA, CDR2 FQGNSA. The CDR3 spans 13 residues. CDR3 residues: CASSLEFNQPQHF. CDR3 bases: TGTGCCAGCAGCTTAGAATTTAATCAGCCCCAGCATTTT.